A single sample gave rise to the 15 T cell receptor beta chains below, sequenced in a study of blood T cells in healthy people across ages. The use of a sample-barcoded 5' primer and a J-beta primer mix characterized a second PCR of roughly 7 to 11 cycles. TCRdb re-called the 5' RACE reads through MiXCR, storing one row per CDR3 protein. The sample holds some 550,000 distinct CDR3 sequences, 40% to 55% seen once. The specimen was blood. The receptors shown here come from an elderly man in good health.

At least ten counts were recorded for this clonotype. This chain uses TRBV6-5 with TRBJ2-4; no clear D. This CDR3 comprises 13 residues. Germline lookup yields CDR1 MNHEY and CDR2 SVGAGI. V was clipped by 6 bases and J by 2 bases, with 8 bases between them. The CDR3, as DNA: TGTGCCAGCAGGGAATCTTCCAAAAACATTCAGTACTTC. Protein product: CASRESSKNIQYF.

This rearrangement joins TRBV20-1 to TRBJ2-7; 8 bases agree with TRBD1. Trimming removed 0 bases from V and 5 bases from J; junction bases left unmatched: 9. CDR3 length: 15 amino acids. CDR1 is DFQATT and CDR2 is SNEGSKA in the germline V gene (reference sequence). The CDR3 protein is CSARDSRTGLDEQYF. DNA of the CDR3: TGCAGTGCTAGAGATAGTCGGACAGGGTTGGACGAGCAGTACTTC.

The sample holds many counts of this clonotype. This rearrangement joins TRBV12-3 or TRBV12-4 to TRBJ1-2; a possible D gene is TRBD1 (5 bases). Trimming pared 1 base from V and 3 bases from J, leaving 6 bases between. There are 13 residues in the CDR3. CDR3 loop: CASSLGGDYGYTF. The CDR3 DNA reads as TGTGCCAGCAGTTTAGGGGGCGACTATGGCTACACCTTC.

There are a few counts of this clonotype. CDR3 DNA: TGTGCCAGCAGACCAGGCCAGGGGGGCTCCTACGAGCAGTACTTC. It translates to CASRPGQGGSYEQYF. The V call is TRBV6-2 or TRBV6-3, the J call TRBJ2-7, with D possibly being TRBD1 (7 bases). V was trimmed by 6 bases and J by 0 bases, leaving 15 bases between them. CDR1 is MNHEY, CDR2 SVGEGT, per germline. This CDR3 comprises 15 residues.

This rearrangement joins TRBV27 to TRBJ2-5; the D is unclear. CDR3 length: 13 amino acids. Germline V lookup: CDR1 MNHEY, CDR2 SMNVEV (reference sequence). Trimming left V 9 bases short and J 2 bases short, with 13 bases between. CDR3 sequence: CASRLARQETQYF. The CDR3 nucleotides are TGTGCCAGTCGCTTAGCCCGACAAGAGACCCAGTACTTC.

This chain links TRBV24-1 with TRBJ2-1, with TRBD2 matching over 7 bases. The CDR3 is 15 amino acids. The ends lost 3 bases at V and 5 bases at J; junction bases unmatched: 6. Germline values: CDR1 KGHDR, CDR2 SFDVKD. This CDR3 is CATSDTGGRNNEQFF. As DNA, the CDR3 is TGTGCCACCAGTGATACGGGGGGAAGGAACAATGAGCAGTTCTTC.

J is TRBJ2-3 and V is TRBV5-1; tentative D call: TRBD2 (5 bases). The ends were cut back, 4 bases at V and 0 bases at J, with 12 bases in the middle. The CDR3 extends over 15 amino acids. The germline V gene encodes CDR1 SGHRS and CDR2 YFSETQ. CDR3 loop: CASSPDSTSTDTQYF. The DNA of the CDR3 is TGCGCCAGCAGCCCGGACTCCACTAGCACAGATACGCAGTATTTT.

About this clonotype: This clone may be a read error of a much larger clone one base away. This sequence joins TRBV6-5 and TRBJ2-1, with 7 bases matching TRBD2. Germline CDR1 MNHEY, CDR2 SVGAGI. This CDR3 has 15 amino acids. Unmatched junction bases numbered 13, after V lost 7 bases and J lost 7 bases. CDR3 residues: CASTLGGGPSNEQFF. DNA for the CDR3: TGTGCCAGCACCCTTGGGGGAGGGCCCTCGAATGAGCAGTTCTTC.

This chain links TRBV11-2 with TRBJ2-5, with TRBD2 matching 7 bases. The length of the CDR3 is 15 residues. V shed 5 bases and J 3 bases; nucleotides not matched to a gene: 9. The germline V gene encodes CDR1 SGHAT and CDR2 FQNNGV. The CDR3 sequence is CASSQGTITKETQYF. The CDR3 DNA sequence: TGTGCCAGCAGCCAAGGGACTATAACGAAAGAGACCCAGTACTTC.

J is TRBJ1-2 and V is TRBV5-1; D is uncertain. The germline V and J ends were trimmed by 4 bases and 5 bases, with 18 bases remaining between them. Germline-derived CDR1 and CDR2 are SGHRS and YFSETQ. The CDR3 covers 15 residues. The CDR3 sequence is CASSPGFEGAYGYTF. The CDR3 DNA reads TGCGCCAGCAGCCCAGGTTTTGAGGGAGCATATGGCTACACCTTC.

The CDR3 region is CSARARRQGPNQPQHF. In nucleotides, the CDR3 is TGCAGTGCTAGAGCTCGCCGACAGGGCCCTAATCAGCCCCAGCATTTT. The chain is built from TRBV20-1 and TRBJ1-5; 7 bases agree with TRBD1. The CDR3 runs 16 residues. With 1 base clipped from V and 4 bases from J, the junction kept 10 bases outside the gene matches. Germline CDR1 DFQATT, CDR2 SNEGSKA (reference sequence).

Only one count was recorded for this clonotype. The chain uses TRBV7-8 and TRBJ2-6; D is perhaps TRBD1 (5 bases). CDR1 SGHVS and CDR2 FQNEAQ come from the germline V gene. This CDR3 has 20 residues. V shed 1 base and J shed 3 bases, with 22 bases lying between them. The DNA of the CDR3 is TGTGCCAGCAGCTTAGGAGCTTCGCAGGGTTCTCGTCTTGGGGCCAACGTCCTGACTTTC. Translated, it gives CASSLGASQGSRLGANVLTF.

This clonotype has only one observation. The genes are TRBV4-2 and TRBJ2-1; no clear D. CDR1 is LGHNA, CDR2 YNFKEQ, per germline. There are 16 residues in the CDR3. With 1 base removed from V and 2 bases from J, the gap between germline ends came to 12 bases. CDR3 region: CASSQVTRNPYNEQFF. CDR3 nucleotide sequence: TGTGCCAGCAGCCAAGTTACGAGGAACCCCTACAATGAGCAGTTCTTC.

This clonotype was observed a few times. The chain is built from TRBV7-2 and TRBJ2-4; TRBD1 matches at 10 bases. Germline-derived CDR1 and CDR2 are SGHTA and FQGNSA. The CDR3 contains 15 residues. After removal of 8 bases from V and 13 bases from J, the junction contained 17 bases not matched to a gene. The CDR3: CASRNRDRGREGQYF. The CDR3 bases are TGTGCCAGCCGAAACCGGGACAGGGGCCGGGAGGGGCAGTACTTC.

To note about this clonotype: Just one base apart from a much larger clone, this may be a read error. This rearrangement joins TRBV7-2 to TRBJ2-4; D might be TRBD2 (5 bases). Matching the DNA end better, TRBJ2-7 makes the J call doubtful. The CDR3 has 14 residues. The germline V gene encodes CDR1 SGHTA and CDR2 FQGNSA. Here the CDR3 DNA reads TGTGCCAACAGCTTAAGCGGCGACTCCTACGAGCAGTACTTC. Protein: CANSLSGDSYEQYF.